A selection of T cell receptor beta chains follows, all from one sample in a study of cytomegalovirus exposure and HLA in healthy donors. Assay: immunoSEQ multiplex PCR; the TCRdb copy retains only in-frame clones and omits some. The repertoire table contains approximately 27,000 clones. Specimen: PBMCs. The receptors were sampled from a young man in good health and CMV-seronegative. CDR3s leave out the opening cysteine and the closing phenylalanine or tryptophan.

V	J	CDR3
TRBV5-1	TRBJ1-4	ASSLAVRTVGEKLF
TRBV28	TRBJ1-2	ASSFSSNYGYT
TRBV29-1	TRBJ2-1	SVNDNPFSSYNEQF
TRBV7-2	TRBJ1-2	ASSLGQGSYGYT
TRBV19	TRBJ1-2	ASRRDSASYGYT
TRBV5-6	TRBJ2-2	ASSAVAGGLDFAGELF
TRBV29-1	TRBJ2-7	SVAPRGAVYEQY
TRBV7-6	TRBJ2-7	ASSRTGFLESEQY
TRBV2	TRBJ2-5	ASVLTGTKETQY
TRBV7-9	TRBJ2-3	ASRRESTDTQY
TRBV19	TRBJ2-3	ASSMGFGTTTDTQY
TRBV28	TRBJ2-2	ASSEGGSIGELF
TRBV7-2	TRBJ2-5	ASSLLRVSQETQY
TRBV7-9	TRBJ2-1	ASSPTSGNEQF
TRBV23-1	TRBJ1-4	SQALILGTNEKLF
TRBV19	TRBJ2-3	ASRNRDTDTQY
TRBV7-8	TRBJ1-1	ASSADFGTEAF
TRBV5-4	TRBJ1-1	ASSSKVGRVNTEAF
TRBV5-1	TRBJ1-1	ASSQGDGNKAF
TRBV4-1	TRBJ2-3	ASSQDPAQSTQY
TRBV7-9	TRBJ1-4	ASSRRSRTGGNEKLF
TRBV5-4	TRBJ2-1	ASSRQGQYNEQF
TRBV11-2	TRBJ2-7	ASSLGDRFSSYEQY
TRBV5-1	TRBJ2-2	ASSLALRTSRVSGELF
TRBV13	TRBJ1-1	ASSIRNTEAF
TRBV19	TRBJ1-5	ASSIQGLQDLQPQH
TRBV2	TRBJ2-5	ASSVRTSGGGETQY
TRBV28	TRBJ2-3	ASTFGGNTQY
TRBV6-6	TRBJ1-2	ASSYLPERADYGYT
TRBV19	TRBJ1-3	ASSDTGPGNTIY
TRBV7-8	TRBJ2-2	ASSLVGQSNTGELF
TRBV19	TRBJ1-2	ASSITGNYGYT
TRBV7-3	TRBJ2-7	ASSSGTSGGHLS
TRBV7-2	TRBJ2-3	ASSLTQDTQY
TRBV7-2	TRBJ1-1	ASSTRQGATEAF
TRBV5-1	TRBJ2-1	ASSLGGLAGGDEQF
TRBV29-1	TRBJ2-3	SDRTSGGTDTQY
TRBV5-6	.	ASSLSGTDEQY
TRBV27	TRBJ2-4	ASSFSGTKNIQY
TRBV5-5	TRBJ1-6	ASSWRDSSYNSPLH
TRBV4-2	TRBJ2-1	ASSQGSGSDEQF
TRBV19	TRBJ1-2	ASSGFLETNYGYT
TRBV7-9	TRBJ2-7	ASSDYLGTSGIGQY
TRBV19	.	ASTSGSGRGLDEQY
TRBV11-2	TRBJ2-1	ASSLIRTSGSDRF
TRBV6-6	TRBJ2-7	ASSRQGDYEQY
TRBV30	TRBJ1-1	AWSVRGWTEAF
TRBV6-6	.	ASSYSHPGTSYEQY
TRBV6-5	TRBJ2-1	ASSYFAGVDEQF
TRBV7-2	TRBJ2-3	ASSLNRAGTDTQY
TRBV4-1	TRBJ2-7	ASSSGGIPYEQY
TRBV28	TRBJ2-7	ACRTSGKFGEQY